A single T cell receptor (beta chain) is shown here with its context. Produced via immunoSEQ multiplex PCR; TCRdb's table is partial and in-frame only. Of around 180,000 clones listed, about 88% are singletons. The sample originates from a study of blood T cell repertoires in COVID-19. Trimming stripped 6 bases from V and 3 bases from J, with 15 bases between. The germline V gene has CDR1 MNHEY and CDR2 SVGAGI. This CDR3 is built from 15 residues. The chain has TRBV6-5 and TRBJ2-1, with a tentative D call TRBD2 (5 bases). The sequencing sample was made of peripheral blood. This clonotype was sampled from a man in his sixties with acute or convalescent COVID-19. For the CDR3, the DNA is TGTGCCAGCAGGAAATCGGGGTCAATCTACAATGAGCAGTTCTTC. It specifies CASRKSGSIYNEQFF.